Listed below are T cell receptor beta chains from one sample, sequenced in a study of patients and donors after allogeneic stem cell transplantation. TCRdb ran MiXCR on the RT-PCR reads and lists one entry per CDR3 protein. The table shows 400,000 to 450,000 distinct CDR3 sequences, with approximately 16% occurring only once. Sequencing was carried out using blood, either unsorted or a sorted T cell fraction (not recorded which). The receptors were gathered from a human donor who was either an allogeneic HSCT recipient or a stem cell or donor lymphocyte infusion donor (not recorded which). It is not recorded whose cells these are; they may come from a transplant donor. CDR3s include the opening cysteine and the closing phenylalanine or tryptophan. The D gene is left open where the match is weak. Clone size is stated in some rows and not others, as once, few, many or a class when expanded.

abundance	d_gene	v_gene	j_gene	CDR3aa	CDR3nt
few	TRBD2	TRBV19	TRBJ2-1	CASSISVLAGLSTYNEQFF	TGTGCCAGTAGTATTTCGGTGCTAGCGGGACTATCCACCTACAATGAGCAGTTCTTC
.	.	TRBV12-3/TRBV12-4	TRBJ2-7	CASSFMRARTYEQYF	TGTGCCAGCAGTTTTATGCGGGCGCGAACCTACGAGCAGTACTTC
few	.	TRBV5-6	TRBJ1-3	CASSWSSPASGNTIYF	TGTGCCAGCAGCTGGAGTTCCCCCGCCTCTGGAAACACCATATATTTT
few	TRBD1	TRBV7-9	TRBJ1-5	CASSLTGGFQPQHF	TGTGCCAGCAGCCTTACAGGGGGATTTCAGCCCCAGCATTTT
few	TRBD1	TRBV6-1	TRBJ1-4	CASSKGQRVNEKLFF	TGTGCCAGCAGTAAGGGACAGAGAGTTAATGAAAAACTGTTTTTT
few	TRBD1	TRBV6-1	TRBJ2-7	CASRRAPDRTREQYF	TGTGCCAGCAGACGCGCGCCGGACAGGACCCGAGAGCAGTACTTC
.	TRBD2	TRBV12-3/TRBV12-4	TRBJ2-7	CASSSIAGGFYEQYF	TGTGCCAGCAGTTCAATAGCGGGGGGTTTTTACGAGCAGTACTTC
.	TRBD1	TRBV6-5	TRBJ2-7	CASNRGHEQYF	TGTGCCAGTAACAGGGGACACGAGCAGTACTTC
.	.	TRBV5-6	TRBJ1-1	CASSRGVGLSEAFF	TGTGCCAGCAGCCGGGGAGTAGGTCTGAGTGAAGCTTTCTTT
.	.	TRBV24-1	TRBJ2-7	CATSDWGRGTYEQYF	TGTGCCACCAGTGATTGGGGTCGCGGGACCTACGAGCAGTACTTC
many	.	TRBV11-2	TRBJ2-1	CASSLSFTGAEYNEQFF	TGTGCCAGCAGCTTGTCATTTACGGGAGCCGAGTACAATGAGCAGTTCTTC
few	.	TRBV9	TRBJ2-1	CASGEIDVHEQFF	TGTGCCAGCGGGGAGATCGATGTTCATGAGCAGTTCTTC
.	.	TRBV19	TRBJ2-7	CASVDSPEPSYEQYF	TGTGCCAGTGTCGACAGCCCCGAACCTTCCTACGAGCAGTACTTC
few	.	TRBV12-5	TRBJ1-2	CASGLVRDRSLNYGYTF	TGTGCTAGTGGTTTGGTACGGGATAGGAGCCTAAACTATGGCTACACCTTC